This T cell receptor beta chain originates from a study of vaccination effects on CD4 cells after COVID-19. Study-level background: Two convalescent donors provided samples 16 days and one week before vaccination.

Worth noting for this clone: The antigen is undetermined.

The germline CDR1 and CDR2 sequences are SGHNT and YENEEA. Trimming took off 5 bases at V and 0 bases at J, with 11 bases between the two ends. The CDR3 totals 15 residues. Profiling relied on immunoSEQ multiplex PCR, and the TCRdb table lists in-frame clones only, not all of them. The data show 70,000 or so clones, more than 65% seen once. Before any sequencing was done, the ViraFEST assay used viral peptide pools to expand antigen-specific CD4+ T cells. Subsequent to roughly 9 days of culture, CD4+ T cells were isolated. This person caught SARS-CoV-2 sometime from March to December 2020, and PCR testing confirmed the infection. Researchers reported culturing 2 million to 2.5 million PBMC in each well, adding around 10 IU/ml IL-2 and about 9.5 ug/ml peptides. Researchers swapped half the medium for IL-2 medium on both days 3 and 7.

The material was CD4+ T cells from PBMCs cultured with HIV peptides, obtained before COVID-19 vaccination. Subset denoted: HIV-1 Nef peptide pool negative control/reference culture. The chain joins TRBV11-3 to TRBJ2-1, with D perhaps assigned TRBD1 or TRBD2 (5 bases each). This TCR derives from a human donor who had a prior SARS-CoV-2 infection. The CDR3 region is CASSHRDLSYNEQFF. The DNA for the CDR3 is TGTGCCAGCAGCCACCGGGACCTCTCCTACAATGAGCAGTTCTTC.